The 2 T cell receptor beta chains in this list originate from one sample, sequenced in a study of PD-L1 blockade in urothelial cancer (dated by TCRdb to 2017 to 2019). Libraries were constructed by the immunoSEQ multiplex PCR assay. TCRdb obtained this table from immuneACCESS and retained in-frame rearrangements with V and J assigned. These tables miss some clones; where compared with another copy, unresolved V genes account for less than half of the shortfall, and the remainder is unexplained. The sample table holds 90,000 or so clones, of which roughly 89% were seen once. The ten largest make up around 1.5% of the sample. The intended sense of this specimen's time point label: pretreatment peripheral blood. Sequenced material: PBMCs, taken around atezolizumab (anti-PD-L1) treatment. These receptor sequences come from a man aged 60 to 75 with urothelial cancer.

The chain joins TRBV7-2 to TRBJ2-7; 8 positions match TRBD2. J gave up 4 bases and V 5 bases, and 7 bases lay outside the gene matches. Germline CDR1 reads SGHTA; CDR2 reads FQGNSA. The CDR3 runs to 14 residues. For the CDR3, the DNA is TGTGCCAGCAGCCCCGGGGGGGGCGTATACGAGCAGTACTTC. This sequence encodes CASSPGGGVYEQYF.

The DNA for the CDR3 is TGTGCCAGCAGCTTAGAGGGACAAAATTGGGGGACCCAGTACTTC. Translation gives CASSLEGQNWGTQYF. This chain joins TRBV7-6 and TRBJ2-5, with D perhaps matching TRBD1 (6 bases). CDR1 SGHVS and CDR2 FNYEAQ come from the germline V gene. The V and J ends lost 1 base and 7 bases respectively, with 16 bases between them. The CDR3 covers 15 residues.